This entry describes one TCR beta chain. Its antigen is not known. Generated by immunoSEQ multiplex PCR, the TCRdb table keeps only in-frame clones and is missing some. The sample yields more than 8,500 clones, roughly 89% seen once. This sample is drawn from a study of T cells after posttransplantation cyclophosphamide. Study findings and constraints: Recipient CMV seropositivity and CMV reactivation strongly tracked TRB clonality. Donor-recipient repertoire similarity was low at 1-2 months, rising over year one.

This CDR3 is 12 amino acids long. Germline assignment: CDR1 MNHEY and CDR2 SVGAGI. The V end lost 10 bases, the J end lost 1 base, and 10 bases lay between the germline ends. This related bone marrow graft donor gave peripheral blood on the day of marrow donation. The V gene is TRBV6-5, the J gene TRBJ1-2; D is uncertain. This TCR was recovered from a woman between 55 and 75 years old in good health, CMV-negative, and a related stem cell transplant donor. Input material: memory CD4+ T cells sorted from PBMCs. The CDR3 here is CATKDFNYGYTF. DNA for the CDR3: TGTGCCACCAAGGACTTTAACTATGGCTACACCTTC.